The clone carrying this TCR beta chain occurred many times. The data were taken from a study of CD8 T cells in ankylosing spondylitis. TCRdb used MiXCR to reprocess the 5' RACE reads, holding one entry per CDR3 protein. The table records 350,000 or so distinct CDR3 sequences, roughly 12% of them present only once. The sequencing input was blood, either unsorted or a sorted T cell fraction (not recorded which). This sequence was found in a female donor with ankylosing spondylitis or in good health (not recorded which).

CDR3 sequence: CATSDNRGSSTDTQYF. The DNA of the CDR3 is TGTGCCACCAGTGATAACAGAGGGTCTAGCACAGATACGCAGTATTTT. The chain links TRBV24-1 to TRBJ2-3, with D tentatively TRBD2 (5 bases). This CDR3 has 16 amino acids. The V gene lost 3 bases and the J gene lost 0 bases, with 12 bases spanning the gap. Germline CDR1 KGHDR, CDR2 SFDVKD.